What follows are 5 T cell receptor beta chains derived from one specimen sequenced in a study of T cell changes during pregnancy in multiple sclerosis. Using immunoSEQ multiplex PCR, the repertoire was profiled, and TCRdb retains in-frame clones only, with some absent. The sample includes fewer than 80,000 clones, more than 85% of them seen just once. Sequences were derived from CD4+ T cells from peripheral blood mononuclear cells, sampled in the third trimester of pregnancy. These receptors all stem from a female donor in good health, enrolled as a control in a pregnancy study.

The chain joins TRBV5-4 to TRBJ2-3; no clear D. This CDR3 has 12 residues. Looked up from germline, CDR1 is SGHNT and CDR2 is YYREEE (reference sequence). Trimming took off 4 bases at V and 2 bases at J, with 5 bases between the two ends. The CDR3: CASSGLTDTQYF. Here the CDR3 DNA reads TGTGCCAGCAGCGGCCTCACAGATACGCAGTATTTT.

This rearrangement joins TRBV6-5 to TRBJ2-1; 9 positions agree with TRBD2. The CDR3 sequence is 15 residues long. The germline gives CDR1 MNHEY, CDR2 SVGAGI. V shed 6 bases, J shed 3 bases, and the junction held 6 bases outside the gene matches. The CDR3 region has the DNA TGTGCCAGCAGCAATAGCGGGGGAAGCTACAATGAGCAGTTCTTC. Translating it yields CASSNSGGSYNEQFF.

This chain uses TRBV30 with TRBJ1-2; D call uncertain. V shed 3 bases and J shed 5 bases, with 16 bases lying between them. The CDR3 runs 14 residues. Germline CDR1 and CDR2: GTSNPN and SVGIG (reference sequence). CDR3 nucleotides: TGTGCCTGGAGACTACTCCCTGAGAGTTATGGCTACACCTTC. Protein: CAWRLLPESYGYTF.

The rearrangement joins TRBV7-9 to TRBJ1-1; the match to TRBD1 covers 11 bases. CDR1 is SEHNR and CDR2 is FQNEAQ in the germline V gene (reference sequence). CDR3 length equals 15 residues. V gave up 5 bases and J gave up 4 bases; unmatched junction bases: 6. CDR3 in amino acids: CASSRLGTGGTEAFF. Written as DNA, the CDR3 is TGTGCCAGCAGCCGCTTAGGGACAGGGGGCACTGAAGCTTTCTTT.

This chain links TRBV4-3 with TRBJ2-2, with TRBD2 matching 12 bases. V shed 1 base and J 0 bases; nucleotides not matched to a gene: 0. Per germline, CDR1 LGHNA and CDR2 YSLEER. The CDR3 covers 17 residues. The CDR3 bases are TGCGCCAGCAGCCAAGGACTAGCGGGGGCGAACACCGGGGAGCTGTTTTTT. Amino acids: CASSQGLAGANTGELFF.